Sequencing of this T cell receptor beta chain was carried out in a study of Ad26.COV2.S vaccination and SARS-CoV-2 variants. The repertoire was sequenced with immunoSEQ multiplex PCR; TCRdb's copy has only in-frame clones and lacks some. The sample consists of roughly 330,000 clones, roughly 90% of them appearing once. This clone was seen more than once but under ten times. The CDR3 consists of 16 residues. Germline V gene data show CDR1 as LNHNV and CDR2 as YYDKDF (reference sequence). The germline V and J ends were trimmed by 0 bases and 6 bases, with 17 bases remaining between them. Treatment in this sample: approximately 18 received Ad26.COV2.S at low or high dose, single or two shots; roughly five received placebo; per-sample allocation not given. At day 63 after the first vaccine or placebo injection, samples were drawn.

The sequenced sample was peripheral blood, obtained in a trial of Ad26.COV2.S vaccine versus placebo. The rearrangement joins TRBV15 to TRBJ1-2; possible D gene TRBD1, 5 bases. The TCR was taken from a person between 18 and 59 years old who received the Ad26.COV2.S COVID-19 vaccine or a placebo. CDR3 coding DNA: TGTGCCACCAGCAGAGATAAGTATCCAGGGATAGATGGCTACACCTTC. It translates to CATSRDKYPGIDGYTF. Complete variable domain (other parts from reference TRBV15 and TRBJ1-2): DAMVIQNPRYQVTQFGKPVTLSCSQTLNHNVMYWYQQKSSQAPKLLFHYYDKDFNNEADTPDNFQSRRPNTSFCFLDIRSPGLGDTAMYLCATSRDKYPGIDGYTFGSGTRLTVV.